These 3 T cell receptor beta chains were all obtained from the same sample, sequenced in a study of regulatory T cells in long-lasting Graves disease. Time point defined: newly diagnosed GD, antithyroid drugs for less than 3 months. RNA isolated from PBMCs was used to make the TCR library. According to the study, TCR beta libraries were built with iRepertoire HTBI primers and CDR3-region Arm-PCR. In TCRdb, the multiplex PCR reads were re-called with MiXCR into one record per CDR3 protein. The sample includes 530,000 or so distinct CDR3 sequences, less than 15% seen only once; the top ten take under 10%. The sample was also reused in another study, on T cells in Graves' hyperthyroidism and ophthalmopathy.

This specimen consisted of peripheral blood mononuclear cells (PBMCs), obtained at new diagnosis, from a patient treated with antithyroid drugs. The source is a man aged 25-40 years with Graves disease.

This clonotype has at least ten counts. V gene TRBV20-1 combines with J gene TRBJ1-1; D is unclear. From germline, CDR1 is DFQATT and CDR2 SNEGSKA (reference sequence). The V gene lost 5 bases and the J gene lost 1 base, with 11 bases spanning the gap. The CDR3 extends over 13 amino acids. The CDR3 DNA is TGCAGTGCTGGTCGGACGAGGAACACTGAAGCTTTCTTT. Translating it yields CSAGRTRNTEAFF.

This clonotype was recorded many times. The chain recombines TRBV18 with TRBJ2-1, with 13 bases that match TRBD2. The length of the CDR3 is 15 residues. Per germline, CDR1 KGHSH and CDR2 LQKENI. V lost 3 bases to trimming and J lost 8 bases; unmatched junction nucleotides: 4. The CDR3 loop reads CASSPGTSGNHEQFF. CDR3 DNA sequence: TGTGCCAGCTCACCCGGGACTAGCGGGAACCATGAGCAGTTCTTC. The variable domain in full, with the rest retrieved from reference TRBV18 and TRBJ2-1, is NAGVMQNPRHLVRRRGQEARLRCSPMKGHSHVYWYRQLPEEGLKFMVYLQKENIIDESGMPKERFSAEFPKEGPSILRIQQVVRGDSAAYFCASSPGTSGNHEQFFGPGTRLTVL.

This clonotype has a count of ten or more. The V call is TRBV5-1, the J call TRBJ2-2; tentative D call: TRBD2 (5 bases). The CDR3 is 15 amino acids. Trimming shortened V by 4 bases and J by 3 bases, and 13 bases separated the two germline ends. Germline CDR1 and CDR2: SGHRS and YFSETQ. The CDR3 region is CASSKGGGDTGELFF. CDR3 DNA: TGCGCCAGCAGCAAAGGAGGTGGGGACACCGGGGAGCTGTTTTTT.